This T cell receptor beta chain was captured in a study of early T cells in non-severe SARS-CoV-2 infection. Study background: Chains were unpaired, as sequencing was done on bulk RNA from unsorted whole blood. Study conclusions and caveats: In VDJdb matching, anti-spike CD8 responses were favored while private and CD4 specificities went missing.

From germline, CDR1 is SEHNR and CDR2 FQNEAQ (reference sequence). The CDR3 has 11 amino acids. Unique molecular identifiers (one per individual cDNA molecule) were attached. One entry per CDR3 protein, called by TCRdb with MiXCR from the 5' RACE reads. The sample has about 30,000 distinct CDR3 sequences, about 3.9% seen once; the top ten hold over 8%. In the case of this clonotype: The target antigen is unknown. A read error may be the cause here, since a much bigger clone is one base away.

The source of this sequence is an adult who was a healthcare worker with PCR-confirmed SARS-CoV-2 infection or an uninfected control (not recorded which). The chain links TRBV7-9 to TRBJ2-1; TRBD1 might be the D (5 bases). Sequenced input: whole blood. The CDR3 spells CVSQGDNEQFF. CDR3 DNA sequence: TGTGTCAGTCAGGGTGATAATGAGCAGTTCTTC.